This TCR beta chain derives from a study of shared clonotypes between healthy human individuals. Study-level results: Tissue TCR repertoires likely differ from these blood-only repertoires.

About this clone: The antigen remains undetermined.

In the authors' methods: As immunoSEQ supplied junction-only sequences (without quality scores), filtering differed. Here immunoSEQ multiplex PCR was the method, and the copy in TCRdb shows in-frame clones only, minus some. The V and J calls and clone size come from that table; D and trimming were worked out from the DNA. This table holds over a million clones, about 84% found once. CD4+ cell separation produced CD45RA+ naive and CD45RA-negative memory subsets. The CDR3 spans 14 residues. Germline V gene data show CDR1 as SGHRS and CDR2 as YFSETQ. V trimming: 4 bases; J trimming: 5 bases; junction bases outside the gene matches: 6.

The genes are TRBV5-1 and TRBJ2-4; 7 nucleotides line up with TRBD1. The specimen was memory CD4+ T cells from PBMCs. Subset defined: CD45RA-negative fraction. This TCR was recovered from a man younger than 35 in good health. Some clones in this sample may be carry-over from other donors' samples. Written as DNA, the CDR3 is TGCGCCAGCAGCCCGACAGGGCGGGAAAACATTCAGTACTTC. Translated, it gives CASSPTGRENIQYF.